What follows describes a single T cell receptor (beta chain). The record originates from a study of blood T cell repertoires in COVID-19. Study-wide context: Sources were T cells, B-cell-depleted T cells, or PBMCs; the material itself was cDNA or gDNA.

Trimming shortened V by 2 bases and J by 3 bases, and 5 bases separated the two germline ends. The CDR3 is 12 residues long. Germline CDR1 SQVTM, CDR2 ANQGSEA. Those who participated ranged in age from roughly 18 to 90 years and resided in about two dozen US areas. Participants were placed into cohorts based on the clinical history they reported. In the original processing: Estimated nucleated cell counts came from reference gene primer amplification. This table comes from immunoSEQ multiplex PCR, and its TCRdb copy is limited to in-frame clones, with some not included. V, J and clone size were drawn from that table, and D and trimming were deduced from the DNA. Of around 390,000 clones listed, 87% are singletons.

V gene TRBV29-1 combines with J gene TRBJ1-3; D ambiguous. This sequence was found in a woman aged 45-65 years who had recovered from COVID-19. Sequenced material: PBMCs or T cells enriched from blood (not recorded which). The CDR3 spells CSVETSGNTIYF. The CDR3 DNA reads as TGCAGCGTTGAAACAAGTGGAAACACCATATATTTT. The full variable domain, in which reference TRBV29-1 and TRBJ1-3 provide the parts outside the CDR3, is SAVISQKPSRDICQRGTSLTIQCQVDSQVTMMFWYRQQPGQSLTLIATANQGSEATYESGFVIDKFPISRPNLTFSTLTVSNMSPEDSSIYLCSVETSGNTIYFGEGSWLTVV.